The rows below give T cell receptor beta chains drawn from one sample of a study of blood T cell repertoires in COVID-19. This table comes from immunoSEQ multiplex PCR, and its TCRdb copy is limited to in-frame clones, with some not included. The sample holds around 330,000 clones, more than 75% seen once. Sequencing was done on a sample of peripheral blood. All receptors derive from a woman aged 45 to 65 with active or convalescent COVID-19. CDR3s include the opening cysteine and the closing phenylalanine or tryptophan.

V: TRBV27
CDR3: CASSEGVGSPLHF

V: TRBV6-5
CDR3: CAGEATGGGGETQYF

V: TRBV4-1
CDR3: CASSHGGPSGGEDTQYF

V: TRBV28
CDR3: CASSLSSGVYEQYF

V: TRBV30
CDR3: CAWSRDSFNTEAFF

V: TRBV7-9
CDR3: CASSRDVGGHSPLHF

V: TRBV27
CDR3: CASSQGTVTYEQYF

V: TRBV6-5
CDR3: CASRRDRGETQYF

V: TRBV7-2
CDR3: CASSTGQVAYGYTF

V: TRBV6-6
CDR3: CASSYGGTGREAFF